The clone carrying this T cell receptor (beta chain) was observed a few times. Its antigen is not known. The source of the sample is a study of vaccination and CD4 T cells after COVID-19. Background on the study: Stimulation used overlapping spike peptides from SARS-CoV-2, HCoV-NL63, HCoV-OC43 and HCoV-229E. Cultures that served as controls received a CEFX pool, an HIV-1 Nef pool, or no peptide. Findings and limits, study-wide: In convalescent patients, a median around 89% of reactive clones appeared only post-vaccination.

CDR3 size: 14 residues. Trimming removed 3 bases at V and 6 bases at J, with 15 bases between. CDR1 and CDR2 (germline): LNHDA, SQIVND (reference sequence). The Oncomine TCR Beta short-read assay generated sequence data from the DNA of cultured CD4+ T cells. TCRdb re-analysed the PCR reads in MiXCR, keeping a single row per CDR3 protein. This repertoire shows about 15,000 distinct CDR3 sequences, 52% found once; its top ten account for 11% to 15%. As to treatment: roughly nine-day PBMC culture with coronavirus spike peptide pools or control peptides (ViraFEST assay). The TCR sequence derives from a human donor who had recovered from COVID-19. The gene calls are TRBV19 and TRBJ2-7, with D perhaps TRBD2 (6 bases). The sequenced sample consisted of CD4+ T cells from blood, cultured in vitro. The CDR3 sequence: CASSMVGGAPEQYF. The CDR3, as DNA: TGTGCCAGTAGTATGGTGGGGGGAGCCCCCGAGCAGTACTTC.